This note documents a single T cell receptor (beta chain) sequence. TCRdb's table, derived via immunoSEQ multiplex PCR, lists solely in-frame clones and lacks some. This table has around 250,000 clones, about nine tenths appearing once. Categorization into cohorts depended on clinical history that participants reported. These data belong to a study of blood T cell repertoires in COVID-19. Study information: Specimens from acute and convalescent COVID-19 originated in the United States, Italy and Spain. Sources were T cells, B-cell-depleted T cells, or PBMCs; the material itself was cDNA or gDNA.

Sequenced material: PBMCs or T cells enriched from blood (not recorded which). This TCR came from a human donor in a cohort exposed to, infected with or recovered from COVID-19 (not recorded which). The donor label of this sample is uncertain.

CDR3 nucleotide sequence: TGTGCCAGCAGCTTGGGGACTCCTGGAAACACCATATATTTT. This sequence encodes CASSLGTPGNTIYF. The chain couples TRBV5-4 to TRBJ1-3; D unclear. V was pared by 0 bases and J by 2 bases, with 6 bases between. Germline V lookup: CDR1 SGHNT, CDR2 YYREEE (reference sequence). The CDR3 has 14 residues.